Listed below are T cell receptor beta chains from one sample, sequenced in a study of control samples from healthy donors and cancer patients. Only in-frame clones appear in the TCRdb table, and some are missing; sequencing was by immunoSEQ multiplex PCR. The data show 98,000 or so clones, 79% seen once. Sequences were obtained from blood. These receptors came from a woman aged 25 to 45 in good health. Both conserved end residues are part of each CDR3. A D gene is named only where the DNA matches it firmly. Some rows have no size entry. The others give once, few or many, or a class for an expanded clone.

clone_size,v_call,d_call,j_call,cdr3_aa,cdr3_nt
NA,TRBV5-8,NA,TRBJ1-1,CASSLDPGRDTEAFF,TGTGCCAGCAGCTTGGATCCGGGAAGAGACACTGAAGCTTTCTTT
NA,TRBV21-1,NA,TRBJ1-3,CASSIGNTIYF,TGTGCCAGCAGCATTGGAAACACCATATATTTT
NA,TRBV6-1,NA,TRBJ1-2,CASSERGQGSYGYTF,TGTGCCAGCAGTGAACGAGGGCAGGGAAGCTATGGCTACACCTTC
NA,TRBV24-1,NA,TRBJ2-5,CATSDSRGPQETQYF,TGTGCCACCAGTGATAGTCGCGGACCACAAGAGACCCAGTACTTC
once,TRBV7-9,NA,TRBJ2-5,CASSLFASGETQYF,TGTGCCAGCAGCTTATTCGCCTCGGGGGAGACCCAGTACTTC
once,TRBV7-9,TRBD1,TRBJ1-4,CASSLAVDRGSEKLFF,TGTGCCAGCAGCTTAGCCGTTGACAGGGGGAGTGAAAAACTGTTTTTT
NA,TRBV5-6,TRBD1,TRBJ1-1,CASSLVGTVNTEAFF,TGTGCCAGCAGCTTGGTTGGGACAGTGAACACTGAAGCTTTCTTT
NA,TRBV5-4,TRBD1,TRBJ1-2,CASSLVDREHGYTF,TGTGCCAGCAGCTTGGTGGACAGGGAACATGGCTACACCTTC
NA,TRBV3-1/TRBV3-2,NA,TRBJ2-2,CASSLTGTGELFF,TGTGCCAGCAGTCTAACAGGTACCGGGGAGCTGTTTTTT
NA,TRBV19,NA,TRBJ2-3,CASSQSTDTQYF,TGTGCCAGTAGTCAGAGCACAGATACGCAGTATTTT
NA,TRBV5-1,TRBD1,TRBJ1-2,CASSLDRGTYGYTF,TGCGCCAGCAGCTTGGACAGGGGGACCTATGGCTACACCTTC
once,TRBV7-9,NA,TRBJ2-2,CASSLGRVDTGELFF,TGTGCCAGCAGCTTGGGCAGGGTTGACACCGGGGAGCTGTTTTTT
few,TRBV5-1,TRBD1,TRBJ2-1,CASSLPGGVNEQFF,TGCGCCAGCAGCTTGCCAGGGGGCGTGAATGAGCAGTTCTTC
NA,TRBV5-4,TRBD2,TRBJ2-3,CASRTGTSGGANTQYF,TGTGCCAGCAGGACCGGGACTAGCGGGGGGGCGAATACGCAGTATTTT
NA,TRBV19,NA,TRBJ1-2,CASRNREGNGYTF,TGTGCCAGTAGGAACAGGGAGGGGAATGGCTACACCTTC
many,TRBV5-1,NA,TRBJ1-4,CASSSIPDPTGQGKGLFF,TGCGCCAGCAGCTCAATTCCCGACCCGACGGGCCAAGGGAAGGGACTGTTTTTT
NA,TRBV12-5,NA,TRBJ2-1,CASGLALTGNEQFF,TGTGCTAGTGGTTTGGCCCTTACAGGGAATGAGCAGTTCTTC
NA,TRBV6-9,NA,TRBJ2-2,CASSFRQGKTGELFF,TGTGCCAGCAGTTTCCGGCAGGGGAAGACCGGGGAGCTGTTTTTT
NA,TRBV19,NA,TRBJ1-2,CASSIRQPFLF,TGTGCCAGTAGTATCCGCCAGCCCTTCCTCTTC
NA,TRBV5-4,NA,TRBJ2-5,CASSSAGTRQETQYF,TGTGCCAGCAGCTCCGCCGGGACGCGCCAAGAGACCCAGTACTTC
NA,TRBV10-3,NA,TRBJ2-2,CAISEPGLNTGELFF,TGTGCCATCAGTGAACCGGGACTCAACACCGGGGAGCTGTTTTTT
NA,TRBV4-3,NA,TRBJ2-5,CASSQDWAGERRETQYF,TGCGCCAGCAGCCAAGATTGGGCAGGGGAGAGGAGAGAGACCCAGTACTTC
medium-sized,TRBV19,NA,TRBJ1-2,CASSIFGGNYGYTF,TGTGCCAGTAGTATCTTCGGTGGCAACTATGGCTACACCTTC
NA,TRBV4-3,NA,TRBJ1-1,CASSQDRSYPEAFF,TGCGCCAGCAGCCAAGACAGGTCGTACCCTGAAGCTTTCTTT
NA,TRBV6-5,TRBD1,TRBJ1-2,CASSYSRQGADYGYTF,TGTGCCAGCAGTTACTCTAGACAGGGGGCCGACTATGGCTACACCTTC
NA,TRBV19,NA,TRBJ2-7,CASSQGGEQYF,TGTGCCAGTAGTCAGGGAGGCGAGCAGTACTTC
NA,TRBV5-1,TRBD1,TRBJ1-2,CASSLDRGQGAGYTF,TGCGCCAGCAGCTTGGATCGGGGACAGGGCGCCGGCTACACCTTC
NA,TRBV14,NA,TRBJ1-3,CASSRNDGSSGNTIYF,TGTGCCAGCAGCCGAAATGACGGGAGCTCTGGAAACACCATATATTTT
NA,TRBV7-6,NA,TRBJ2-3,CASSPGLPGDTQYF,TGTGCCAGCAGCCCCGGACTCCCCGGAGATACGCAGTATTTT
NA,TRBV19,NA,TRBJ2-7,CASSTSDGYEQYF,TGTGCCAGTAGTACGTCGGACGGGTACGAGCAGTACTTC
NA,TRBV6-4,NA,TRBJ2-5,CASSLRGIVGEPQYF,TGTGCCAGCAGCCTTCGAGGGATAGTTGGGGAGCCCCAGTACTTC
NA,TRBV5-1,NA,TRBJ1-2,CASSSTPSAINYGYTF,TGCGCCAGCAGCTCGACCCCCAGCGCAATTAACTATGGCTACACCTTC
NA,TRBV19,TRBD1,TRBJ1-5,CASSILTGNSNQPQHF,TGTGCCAGTAGTATCCTGACAGGGAACAGCAATCAGCCCCAGCATTTT
NA,TRBV4-3,NA,TRBJ1-1,CASSQGTANTEAFF,TGCGCCAGCAGCCAAGGGACAGCTAACACTGAAGCTTTCTTT
NA,TRBV6-1,NA,TRBJ2-7,CASSEEWTPYEQYF,TGTGCCAGCAGTGAAGAATGGACGCCCTACGAGCAGTACTTC
NA,TRBV6-5,NA,TRBJ2-3,CASTSGGAGTDTQYF,TGTGCCAGTACCTCAGGGGGGGCCGGCACAGATACGCAGTATTTT